The 25 T cell receptor beta chains below all came from one sample that was sequenced in a study of CD8+ T cells in alopecia areata. The sequencing template was cDNA reverse transcribed from extracted RNA. The repertoire was sequenced with immunoSEQ multiplex PCR; TCRdb's copy has only in-frame clones and lacks some. This table holds around 99,000 clones, roughly 84% found once. Treatment reported: oral pan-JAK inhibitor, 5-10 mg twice daily. The sequencing used CD8+ T cells sorted from blood, collected at week 24, from a patient treated with tofacitinib. Source of these receptors: a human donor with alopecia areata.

The rearrangement links TRBV2 to TRBJ2-3, with 8 bases that match TRBD2. The V gene's germline CDR1 is SNHLY and CDR2 FYNNEI. The CDR3 totals 16 residues. V trimming: 3 bases; J trimming: 2 bases; junction bases outside the gene matches: 7. Here the CDR3 reads CASSDLGGAATDTQYF. The CDR3 region has the DNA TGTGCCAGCAGTGATCTCGGGGGGGCGGCCACAGATACGCAGTATTTT. Drawing the rest from reference TRBV2 and TRBJ2-3, the complete variable domain is EPEVTQTPSHQVTQMGQEVILRCVPISNHLYFYWYRQILGQKVEFLVSFYNNEISEKSEIFDDQFSVERPDGSNFTLKIRSTKLEDSAMYFCASSDLGGAATDTQYFGPGTRLTVL.

On this clone: The same CDR3 can be traced to other DNA sequences in this sample. The chain carries TRBV4-1 and TRBJ2-5; D unclear. This CDR3 comprises 12 residues. The germline gives CDR1 MGHRA, CDR2 YSYEKL. The V end lost 1 base, the J end lost 4 bases, and 4 bases lay between the germline ends. CDR3 amino acids: CASSQGGETQYF. CDR3 sequence (DNA): TGCGCCAGCAGCCAAGGAGGAGAGACCCAGTACTTC.

The chain combines TRBV7-6 with TRBJ2-1; a weak D match, TRBD2 (7 bases). There are 16 residues in the CDR3. Germline CDR1 and CDR2: SGHVS and FNYEAQ. V was shortened by 0 bases and J by 4 bases, with 13 bases between the two germline ends. CDR3: CASSLAGGPIYNEQFF. Written as DNA, the CDR3 is TGTGCCAGCAGCTTAGCGGGGGGGCCAATATACAATGAGCAGTTCTTC.

The rearrangement links TRBV4-3 to TRBJ2-5, with 11 bases fitting TRBD1. V shed 0 bases, J shed 5 bases, and the junction held 8 bases outside the gene matches. This CDR3 spans 17 amino acids. Germline V gives CDR1 LGHNA, CDR2 YSLEER. CDR3 loop: CASSQDPGQGVLETQYF. CDR3 sequence (DNA): TGCGCCAGCAGCCAAGATCCGGGACAGGGGGTACTTGAGACCCAGTACTTC.

The chain combines TRBV7-9 with TRBJ2-3; 9 positions match TRBD1. CDR3 length equals 15 residues. The V and J ends lost 4 bases and 6 bases, in that order; junction bases with no gene match: 8. Germline-derived CDR1 and CDR2 are SEHNR and FQNEAQ (reference sequence). For the CDR3, the DNA is TGTGCCAGCAGCTCACCCCGGACAGGGGAGGATACGCAGTATTTT. Its translation: CASSSPRTGEDTQYF.

Written as DNA, the CDR3 is TGCGCCAGCAGCCCCGAAACGGACGTTCTACTCTACGAGCAGTACTTC. Translation: CASSPETDVLLYEQYF. The gene calls are TRBV4-1 and TRBJ2-7; no reliable D call. Germline loops: CDR1 MGHRA, CDR2 YSYEKL. The V end lost 4 bases, the J end lost 3 bases, and 19 bases lay between the germline ends. The CDR3 length is 16 residues.

In its sample, this clone was seen once. The chain has TRBV5-1 and TRBJ1-6; D is possibly TRBD1 (5 bases). Germline V gene lookup returns CDR1 SGHRS and CDR2 YFSETQ. Trimming pared 5 bases from V and 9 bases from J, leaving 15 bases between. The CDR3 extends over 14 amino acids. The CDR3 region has the DNA TGCGCCAGCAGACCACAGGACCTTAGTTCACCCCTCCACTTT. Residues: CASRPQDLSSPLHF.

Concerning this clone itself: This sample also contains other DNA sequences that code for the same CDR3. The chain has TRBV27 and TRBJ2-2; D unclear. V lost 4 bases, J lost 1 base, and 1 base lay in between. Germline CDR1 is MNHEY and CDR2 is SMNVEV (reference sequence). The CDR3 length is 12 residues. Here the CDR3 DNA reads TGTGCCAGCAGTTGGAACACCGGGGAGCTGTTTTTT. Translated: CASSWNTGELFF.

The table lists this clone with a count of one. The chain carries TRBV12-5 and TRBJ2-5; 10 bases fit TRBD2. CDR1 is LGHNT, CDR2 FRNRAP, per germline. The V gene end was trimmed by 1 base and the J gene end by 2 bases; junction bases not matched to a gene: 4. This CDR3 is built from 16 residues. This chain's CDR3 is CASGLELAGSQETQYF. The CDR3 nucleotides read TGTGCTAGTGGTTTGGAACTAGCGGGGTCTCAAGAGACCCAGTACTTC. Drawing the rest from reference TRBV12-5 and TRBJ2-5, the complete variable domain is DARVTQTPRHKVTEMGQEVTMRCQPILGHNTVFWYRQTMMQGLELLAYFRNRAPLDDSGMPKDRFSAEMPDATLATLKIQPSEPRDSAVYFCASGLELAGSQETQYFGPGTRLLVL.

V gene TRBV5-6 combines with J gene TRBJ2-1; perhaps TRBD2 as D (6 bases). This CDR3 region has 15 residues. V dropped 3 bases and J dropped 4 bases, with 14 bases sitting between them. Germline-derived CDR1 and CDR2 are SGHDT and YYEEEE. As DNA, the CDR3 is TGTGCCAGCAGCTCCGGGACTGCCGTTTACAATGAGCAGTTCTTC. Its translation: CASSSGTAVYNEQFF.

The J gene is TRBJ1-1, the V gene TRBV29-1; 10 positions match TRBD1. The CDR3 consists of 15 residues. The V gene end was trimmed by 8 bases and the J gene end by 1 base; junction bases not matched to a gene: 10. From germline, CDR1 is SQVTM and CDR2 ANQGSEA. The CDR3 loop reads CSFIGDRGRNTEAFF. Written as DNA, the CDR3 is TGCAGCTTCATCGGGGACAGGGGACGGAACACTGAAGCTTTCTTT.

In nucleotides, the CDR3 is TGTGCCAGCAGCTTGGGGGACAACAATGAGCAGTTCTTC. It codes for CASSLGDNNEQFF. The chain recombines TRBV5-6 with TRBJ2-1, with D perhaps matching TRBD1 (6 bases). In germline, CDR1 is SGHDT, CDR2 YYEEEE. The CDR3 length is 13 residues. V was trimmed by 0 bases and J by 5 bases, leaving 6 bases between them.

V and J are TRBV4-1 and TRBJ1-5, with D unclear. The CDR3 has 14 amino acids. Trimming shortened V by 0 bases and J by 5 bases, and 8 bases separated the two germline ends. Germline lookup yields CDR1 MGHRA and CDR2 YSYEKL. Here the CDR3 DNA reads TGCGCCAGCAGCCAAGAAACGGTTTATCAGCCCCAGCATTTT. It encodes CASSQETVYQPQHF.

This chain joins TRBV29-1 and TRBJ2-7; TRBD2 aligns across 7 bases. This CDR3 region has 13 residues. V was clipped by 6 bases and J by 4 bases; unmatched bases: 9. The germline CDR1 and CDR2 sequences are SQVTM and ANQGSEA. CDR3 DNA sequence: TGCAGCGTCCCCGGGGAGGGATTGTACGAGCAGTACTTC. Translation: CSVPGEGLYEQYF.

The rearrangement links TRBV6-5 to TRBJ1-1; TRBD1 matches 7 bases. The J segment lost 2 bases and the V segment lost 5 bases, leaving 5 bases of the junction unmatched. The CDR3 has 14 residues. Germline CDR1 is MNHEY and CDR2 is SVGAGI. The CDR3 reads CASSKWDSNTEAFF. CDR3 DNA: TGTGCCAGCAGTAAATGGGACAGTAACACTGAAGCTTTCTTT.

The chain has TRBV12-5 and TRBJ1-6; unclear D gene. V was trimmed by 3 bases and J by 7 bases, leaving 13 bases between them. CDR1 is LGHNT and CDR2 is FRNRAP in the germline V gene. There are 15 residues in the CDR3. CDR3 DNA: TGTGCTAGTGGTTTTTTTGCGTCAACGAATTCACCCCTCCACTTT. This sequence encodes CASGFFASTNSPLHF.

The chain combines TRBV7-9 with TRBJ2-1; the D is unclear. Germline loops: CDR1 SEHNR, CDR2 FQNEAQ (reference sequence). Trimming pared 5 bases from V and 5 bases from J, leaving 10 bases between. The CDR3 loop spans 13 amino acids. This CDR3 reads CASSLAFDNEQFF. The CDR3 nucleotides are TGTGCCAGCAGCCTGGCTTTTGACAATGAGCAGTTCTTC.

V is TRBV2 and J is TRBJ2-1, with a tentative D call TRBD1 (5 bases). CDR1 and CDR2 from the germline V gene are SNHLY and FYNNEI. Trimming shortened V by 6 bases and J by 5 bases, and 8 bases separated the two germline ends. The CDR3 is 12 residues long. The DNA of the CDR3 is TGTGCCAGCAGCGACAGACACAATGAGCAGTTCTTC. Its translation is CASSDRHNEQFF.

The chain has TRBV27 and TRBJ1-1; 12 bases map to TRBD1. The CDR3 runs to 17 residues. Losses at the gene ends were 1 base for V and 3 bases for J; bases not matched to a gene: 6. Germline values: CDR1 MNHEY, CDR2 SMNVEV (reference sequence). The CDR3 DNA sequence: TGTGCCAGCAGTTTATTGGGACAGGGGGCGAAGGACACTGAAGCTTTCTTT. Amino acids: CASSLLGQGAKDTEAFF.

The chain carries TRBV25-1 and TRBJ2-3; 7 bases map to TRBD2. Looked up from germline, CDR1 is MGHDK and CDR2 is SYGVNS. CDR3 length: 17 residues. V was clipped by 1 base and J by 1 base; unmatched bases: 8. Here the CDR3 reads CASSELTGREGTDTQYF. The CDR3 DNA follows: TGTGCCAGCAGTGAATTAACGGGGAGGGAGGGCACAGATACGCAGTATTTT.

The rearrangement links TRBV29-1 to TRBJ1-1; 7 nucleotides agree with TRBD1. The CDR3 is made up of 12 amino acids. Per the germline V gene, CDR1 is SQVTM and CDR2 is ANQGSEA. J lost 6 bases, V lost 7 bases, and 8 bases had no gene match. DNA for the CDR3: TGCAGCGCCCAAGACAGGGAGGCTGAAGCTTTCTTT. Translating it yields CSAQDREAEAFF. Using reference TRBV29-1 and TRBJ1-1 for the parts outside the CDR3, the full variable domain is SAVISQKPSRDICQRGTSLTIQCQVDSQVTMMFWYRQQPGQSLTLIATANQGSEATYESGFVIDKFPISRPNLTFSTLTVSNMSPEDSSIYLCSAQDREAEAFFGQGTRLTVV.

The genes are TRBV7-2 and TRBJ2-4; D is unresolved. V shed 4 bases and J shed 8 bases, with 12 bases lying between them. Germline V CDR1 and CDR2: SGHTA, FQGNSA. The CDR3 has 13 amino acids. This chain's CDR3 is CASSSGPVDIQYF. The DNA of the CDR3 is TGTGCCAGCAGCTCCGGTCCCGTGGACATTCAGTACTTC. The full variable domain, rest sourced from reference TRBV7-2 and TRBJ2-4, is GAGVSQSPSNKVTEKGKDVELRCDPISGHTALYWYRQSLGQGLEFLIYFQGNSAPDKSGLPSDRFSAERTGGSVSTLTIQRTQQEDSAVYLCASSSGPVDIQYFGAGTRLSVL.

The chain has TRBV30 and TRBJ2-1; possibly TRBD2 for D (6 bases). Germline loops: CDR1 GTSNPN, CDR2 SVGIG (reference sequence). This CDR3 has 14 residues. The V end was cut by 2 bases, the J end by 0 bases, with 8 bases between. The CDR3 loop reads CAWSWGDSYNEQFF. The DNA of the CDR3 is TGTGCCTGGAGTTGGGGGGACTCCTACAATGAGCAGTTCTTC.

In this sample, this clone turned up once. The chain carries TRBV4-1 and TRBJ2-7; D gene uncertain. The germline V gene has CDR1 MGHRA and CDR2 YSYEKL. This CDR3 contains 13 residues. Trimming stripped 4 bases from V and 3 bases from J, with 10 bases between. The CDR3 is CASSPQQYYEQYF. As DNA, the CDR3 is TGCGCCAGCAGCCCTCAACAGTACTACGAGCAGTACTTC.

V is TRBV4-3 and J is TRBJ2-7; 7 bases are shared with TRBD1. Germline assignment: CDR1 LGHNA and CDR2 YSLEER. The CDR3 runs 14 residues. The J segment lost 5 bases and the V segment lost 0 bases, leaving 4 bases of the junction unmatched. The DNA for the CDR3 is TGCGCCAGCAGCCAAGATGGGGACAGCCACGAGCAGTACTTC. Its translation: CASSQDGDSHEQYF.